These 21 T cell receptor beta chains came from one sample sequenced in a study of T cells in narcolepsy. Only in-frame clones appear in the TCRdb table, and some are missing; sequencing was by immunoSEQ multiplex PCR. The top ten hold 0.75% to 1% of the sample, which has tens of thousands of clones, around 83% seen once. The sequencing sample was made of CD45RA- memory CD4+ T cells from PBMCs. These receptor sequences come from a human donor with narcolepsy.

V gene TRBV7-2 combines with J gene TRBJ1-3; tentatively, D is TRBD1 (5 bases). The germline V gene encodes CDR1 SGHTA and CDR2 FQGNSA. CDR3 length: 17 amino acids. The ends were cut back, 0 bases at V and 0 bases at J, with 12 bases in the middle. The CDR3 loop reads CASSLAPGPSSGNTIYF. The CDR3 DNA is TGTGCCAGCAGCTTAGCCCCGGGGCCGAGCTCTGGAAACACCATATATTTT.

This chain connects TRBV7-2 to TRBJ2-7, with a tentative D call TRBD2 (6 bases). The CDR3 spans 16 residues. CDR1 and CDR2 from the germline V gene are SGHTA and FQGNSA. The V gene lost 1 base and the J gene lost 7 bases, with 20 bases spanning the gap. CDR3 nucleotide sequence: TGTGCCAGCAGCTTAGTCTCGTCGGCGGGGTTTAATGAGCAGTACTTC. Amino acid sequence: CASSLVSSAGFNEQYF.

Notes on this clone: At one of its ends the junction is not consistent with the germline gene, which may arise from a read error. The chain links TRBV7-2 to TRBJ2-3, with 9 nucleotides matching TRBD2. CDR1 and CDR2 from the germline V gene are SGHTA and FQGNSA. The CDR3 sequence is 17 residues long. In DNA form, the CDR3 reads TGTGCCGGCAGCTTAGAGGCTGCGGGGGGGCGCACAGATACGCAGTATTTT. This gives the protein CAGSLEAAGGRTDTQYF.

The chain employs TRBV5-1 and TRBJ2-5; no clear D gene. There are 14 residues in the CDR3. Germline CDR1 and CDR2: SGHRS and YFSETQ. V lost 0 bases, J lost 2 bases, and 8 bases lay in between. The CDR3 DNA reads TGCGCCAGCAGCTTGGAGGGTTTACAAGAGACCCAGTACTTC. Translated, it gives CASSLEGLQETQYF.

The chain is built from TRBV6-5 and TRBJ1-2; D not resolved. In germline, CDR1 is MNHEY, CDR2 SVGAGI. The CDR3 runs 12 residues. Trimming stripped 0 bases from V and 5 bases from J, with 4 bases between. The CDR3 loop reads CASSYSSYGYTF. CDR3 DNA: TGTGCCAGCAGTTACTCGAGTTATGGCTACACCTTC.

A few counts support this clone. This chain connects TRBV28 to TRBJ1-1; weak D call: TRBD1 (6 bases). The CDR3 runs 14 residues. Germline-derived CDR1 and CDR2 are MDHEN and SYDVKM. V lost 6 bases and J lost 4, with 15 bases in between. The CDR3 DNA reads TGTGCCAGCAGCCCGGGGGGCTATGGCACTGAAGCTTTCTTT. Its protein product is CASSPGGYGTEAFF.

Only one count was recorded for this clone. The CDR3 coding sequence is TGTGCCTGGGACAAAGGACTCCGTTCTGTCTCGGTCTATGGCTACACCTTC. It translates to CAWDKGLRSVSVYGYTF. The chain combines TRBV30 with TRBJ1-2; D unclear. The CDR3 covers 17 residues. In germline, CDR1 is GTSNPN, CDR2 SVGIG (reference sequence). V dropped 5 bases and J dropped 4 bases, with 26 bases sitting between them.

The chain couples TRBV19 to TRBJ2-4; D call uncertain. Germline lookup yields CDR1 LNHDA and CDR2 SQIVND (reference sequence). CDR3 length: 15 amino acids. The germline V and J ends were trimmed by 6 bases and 3 bases, with 15 bases remaining between them. CDR3 nucleotides: TGTGCCAGTAGCCTAAGCCTTGGATACAAAAACATTCAGTACTTC. Protein product: CASSLSLGYKNIQYF.

V usage is TRBV7-2 and J usage is TRBJ2-3; TRBD1 matches at 8 bases. The CDR3 spans 15 residues. Germline-derived CDR1 and CDR2 are SGHTA and FQGNSA. Trimming removed 5 bases from V and 4 bases from J; junction bases left unmatched: 8. CDR3 amino acids: CASSTNSGGPDTQYF. CDR3 nucleotide sequence: TGTGCCAGCAGCACAAACTCAGGGGGCCCAGATACGCAGTATTTT.

The J gene is TRBJ2-1, the V gene TRBV6-6, with 9 bases matching TRBD2. J lost 3 bases, V lost 9 bases, and 12 bases had no gene match. CDR3 length: 16 residues. Germline CDR1 MNHNY, CDR2 SVGAGI (reference sequence). CDR3 protein: CASVAGSGSLYNEQFF. Written as DNA, the CDR3 is TGTGCCAGTGTTGCGGGTAGCGGGAGCCTCTACAATGAGCAGTTCTTC.

This chain links TRBV6-5 with TRBJ1-4; no reliable D call. The CDR3 contains 13 residues. The V end lost 2 bases, the J end lost 10 bases, and 11 bases lay between the germline ends. Per germline, CDR1 MNHEY and CDR2 SVGAGI. CDR3 DNA: TGTGCCAGCAGTTACAGGGAGTTTGGAAAACTGTTTTTT. Protein: CASSYREFGKLFF.

This clone was recorded only once. This sequence joins TRBV6-6 and TRBJ2-3, with TRBD1 as a possible D gene (5 bases). The CDR3 extends over 14 amino acids. Trimming stripped 8 bases from V and 4 bases from J, with 16 bases between. Germline loops: CDR1 MNHNY, CDR2 SVGAGI (reference sequence). In nucleotides, the CDR3 is TGTGCCAGCCTTGTCCCTGGGGCGTCAGATACGCAGTATTTT. Amino acid sequence: CASLVPGASDTQYF.

The CDR3: CAISEPGPAIGTDTQYF. CDR3 bases: TGTGCCATCAGTGAGCCGGGACCCGCAATCGGGACAGATACGCAGTATTTT. The V gene is TRBV10-3, the J gene TRBJ2-3; D may match TRBD1 or TRBD2 (5 bases each). The CDR3 has 17 amino acids. Germline loops: CDR1 ENHRY, CDR2 SYGVKD. The V end lost 2 bases, the J end lost 3 bases, and 18 bases lay between the germline ends.

This clone has more than one count but fewer than ten. This sequence joins TRBV21-1 and TRBJ1-2; the D call of TRBD1 is as the table states it, not checked on the DNA. TRBV21-1 is noted as a pseudogene. This CDR3 has 16 residues. CDR3 bases: TGTGCCAGCAGCGGTTGTAGGGGCAGGTCTAACTATGGCTACACCTTC. As protein: CASSGCRGRSNYGYTF.

This clone came up a few times. This rearrangement joins TRBV5-4 to TRBJ2-7; the D gene could be TRBD1 or TRBD2 (6 bases each). The CDR3 covers 14 residues. Trimming took off 4 bases at V and 2 bases at J, with 13 bases between the two ends. Per the germline V gene, CDR1 is SGHNT and CDR2 is YYREEE (reference sequence). The chain's CDR3 is CASSQDRGPYEQYF. The CDR3 DNA reads TGTGCCAGCAGCCAAGATCGGGGGCCCTACGAGCAGTACTTC.

With respect to this clone: This same CDR3 is encoded by further DNA sequences in the sample. The CDR3 DNA is TGTGCCAGCAGTTACGGGGGGGTAGGCAATTCACCCCTCCACTTT. Translating gives CASSYGGVGNSPLHF. The chain is built from TRBV6-5 and TRBJ1-6; maybe TRBD1 (5 bases). Trimming left V 2 bases short and J 7 bases short, with 12 bases between. The CDR3 extends over 15 amino acids. Germline V CDR1 and CDR2: MNHEY, SVGAGI.

The chain recombines TRBV5-1 with TRBJ1-1, with 8 bases lining up with TRBD1. The CDR3 spans 15 residues. Trimming at V came to 0 bases and at J to 3 bases, leaving 4 bases not matched to a gene. Germline-derived CDR1 and CDR2 are SGHRS and YFSETQ. The CDR3 sequence: CASSLDGQGHTEAFF. CDR3 sequence (DNA): TGCGCCAGCAGCTTGGACGGACAGGGCCACACTGAAGCTTTCTTT. The full variable domain, completed using reference TRBV5-1 and TRBJ1-1, is KAGVTQTPRYLIKTRGQQVTLSCSPISGHRSVSWYQQTPGQGLQFLFEYFSETQRNKGNFPGRFSGRQFSNSRSEMNVSTLELGDSALYLCASSLDGQGHTEAFFGQGTRLTVV.

The rearrangement links TRBV29-1 to TRBJ1-2, with a tentative D call TRBD1 (6 bases). CDR1 is SQVTM, CDR2 ANQGSEA, per germline. Between the trimmed V and J ends, which lost 4 bases and 6 bases, there was a span of 12 bases. This CDR3 has 12 residues. The CDR3 sequence: CSVVGEGDGYTF. The CDR3 coding sequence is TGCAGCGTTGTAGGAGAGGGGGATGGCTACACCTTC.

CDR3 DNA sequence: TGCGCCAGCAGCCAAGGACACCCCACGGAGGAGCAGTACTTC. This gives the protein CASSQGHPTEEQYF. The chain couples TRBV5-1 to TRBJ2-7, with D tentatively TRBD1 (5 bases). Trimming removed 4 bases from V and 7 bases from J, with 18 bases in between. From germline, CDR1 is SGHRS and CDR2 YFSETQ. CDR3 size: 14 residues.

This clone was seen only once. The V call is TRBV19, the J call TRBJ1-2, with a weak D call TRBD1 (6 bases). Germline-derived CDR1 and CDR2 are LNHDA and SQIVND (reference sequence). This CDR3 spans 12 amino acids. V dropped 10 bases and J dropped 3 bases, with 12 bases sitting between them. CDR3 residues: CATEDSHYGYTF. CDR3 in DNA: TGTGCCACTGAGGACAGCCACTATGGCTACACCTTC.

The CDR3 region is CASKPSTGGGSDTQYF. CDR3 coding DNA: TGCGCCAGCAAACCCTCGACGGGGGGTGGGTCAGATACGCAGTATTTT. This chain joins TRBV5-1 and TRBJ2-3; 7 bases match TRBD2. In germline, CDR1 is SGHRS, CDR2 YFSETQ. V trimming: 6 bases; J trimming: 4 bases; junction bases outside the gene matches: 14. The CDR3 is made up of 16 amino acids. Using reference TRBV5-1 and TRBJ2-3 for the parts outside the CDR3, the full variable domain is KAGVTQTPRYLIKTRGQQVTLSCSPISGHRSVSWYQQTPGQGLQFLFEYFSETQRNKGNFPGRFSGRQFSNSRSEMNVSTLELGDSALYLCASKPSTGGGSDTQYFGPGTRLTVL.